The clone carrying this T cell receptor (beta chain) was recorded many times. TCR beta libraries were built with iRepertoire HTBI primers and Arm-PCR of CDR3 regions. TCRdb passed the multiplex PCR reads through MiXCR, listing each CDR3 protein once. The sample holds 200,000 to 250,000 distinct CDR3 sequences, about 19% seen once. This entry is derived from a study of regulatory T cells in long-lasting Graves disease. The time point: newly diagnosed GD, antithyroid drugs for less than 3 months. Extracted PBMC RNA gave rise to the TCR library. Germline V lookup: CDR1 MNHEY, CDR2 SVGEGT. This CDR3 region has 14 residues. Trimming took off 6 bases at V and 0 bases at J, with 9 bases between the two ends. Another study also made use of these data, one on T cells in Graves' hyperthyroidism and ophthalmopathy.

The TCR originated in a woman in her twenties or thirties with Graves disease. V is TRBV6-2 or TRBV6-3 and J is TRBJ2-1; D is unresolved. The sequencing here drew on peripheral blood mononuclear cells (PBMCs), taken at new diagnosis, from a patient treated with antithyroid drugs. The CDR3 region is CASRAVGSYNEQFF. CDR3 DNA: TGTGCCAGCAGAGCCGTTGGCTCCTACAATGAGCAGTTCTTC.